A selection of T cell receptor beta chains follows, all from one sample in a study of cytomegalovirus exposure and HLA in healthy donors. Sequencing used immunoSEQ multiplex PCR; TCRdb keeps in-frame clones, though not all of them. The sample carries under 150,000 clones, about two thirds recorded once. Material for sequencing was PBMCs. The receptors come from a woman aged 60-70 years in good health and CMV-seropositive. The CDR3 runs from the conserved cysteine through the conserved F or W. The D gene is left open where the match is weak. A clone size is listed for some rows: how often the clone was seen (once, few, many), or a class if it is expanded.

d_gene	abundance	v_gene	j_gene	CDR3nt	CDR3aa
TRBD1	NA	TRBV5-1	TRBJ1-2	TGCGCCAGCAGCTTGGGGGACAGGAAGTATGGCTACACCTTC	CASSLGDRKYGYTF
NA	NA	TRBV2	TRBJ1-1	TGTGCCAGCAGTGAAGCGTTACAGAACACTGAAGCTTTCTTT	CASSEALQNTEAFF
NA	few	TRBV2	TRBJ2-7	TGTGCCAGCAGCCAGGACGGAGGTTTCTACGAGCAGTACTTC	CASSQDGGFYEQYF
TRBD1	NA	TRBV7-2	TRBJ1-5	TGTGCCAGCAGCTTCGGGACAGGGTTTGACAATCAGCCCCAGCATTTT	CASSFGTGFDNQPQHF
NA	NA	TRBV2	TRBJ1-6	TGTGCCAGCAGTGTGGGGGGGGCAGCTTCACCCCTCCACTTT	CASSVGGAASPLHF
TRBD1	NA	TRBV6-1	TRBJ1-5	TGTGCCAGCAGTGTGCCAGGGGGTTATCAGCCCCAGCATTTT	CASSVPGGYQPQHF
NA	NA	TRBV14	TRBJ1-2	TGTGCCAGCAGCCAAGACAGAGGTCATGGCTACACCTTC	CASSQDRGHGYTF
TRBD2	NA	TRBV7-2	TRBJ2-3	TGTGCCAGCAGCGTAAGACTAGCGGGGGGAACAGATACGCAGTATTTT	CASSVRLAGGTDTQYF
TRBD2	NA	TRBV2	TRBJ2-7	TGTGCCAGCACCGCGAGGGGCGGGGGGGCCTACGAGCAGTACTTC	CASTARGGGAYEQYF
TRBD1	NA	TRBV7-7	TRBJ2-2	TGTGCCAGCAGCCCCGGGACAGGGATTACCGGGGAGCTGTTTTTT	CASSPGTGITGELFF
NA	NA	TRBV10-1	TRBJ1-1	TGCGCCAGCAGTGAGTCCGGGAACACTGAAGCTTTCTTT	CASSESGNTEAFF
TRBD1	few	TRBV7-9	TRBJ1-1	TGTGCCAGCAGCGCCCCGACAGGGGGCACGGGCACTGAAGCTTTCTTT	CASSAPTGGTGTEAFF
TRBD1	NA	TRBV28	TRBJ2-7	TGTGCCAGCAGTCCGGACAGGGGCCCCTACGAGCAGTACTTC	CASSPDRGPYEQYF
NA	NA	TRBV6-1	TRBJ1-5	TGTGCCAGCACAGCGGCAGTTTTGGGCCAGCCCCAGCATTTT	CASTAAVLGQPQHF
TRBD1	NA	TRBV5-5	TRBJ2-7	TGTGCCAGCAGCACCCCAGGGGGCGGTTACGAGCAGTACTTC	CASSTPGGGYEQYF
TRBD1	NA	TRBV10-1	TRBJ1-4	TGCGCCAGCAGTGATAAGGGGGCAGCTGAAAAACTGTTTTTT	CASSDKGAAEKLFF
TRBD2	NA	TRBV7-8	TRBJ2-1	TGTGCCAGCAGCCCTACGGGTTGGATAGCGGGGACATCGGACCACAATGAGCAGTTCTTC	CASSPTGWIAGTSDHNEQFF
NA	NA	TRBV5-6	TRBJ2-7	TGTGCCAGCAGCTTGGGAGCGACTCCTCCCTACGAGCAGTACTTC	CASSLGATPPYEQYF
TRBD1	NA	TRBV4-1	TRBJ2-2	TGCGCCAGCACCAAGGGACAGGGGGCGGGGTCCACCGGGGAGCTGTTTTTT	CASTKGQGAGSTGELFF